This T cell receptor (beta chain) was retrieved from a study of blood T cell repertoires in COVID-19 (dated by TCRdb to the early 2020s). Looking at the study overall: Samples covering the acute and convalescent phases of COVID-19 were provided by collaborators in the United States, Italy and Spain. The material from the prospective study consisted of cDNA or gDNA derived from T cells, B-cell-depleted T cells, or PBMCs. A freely available public database, intended as a resource for researchers studying the immune response to SARS-CoV-2, is where the repertoires were released. Where available, HLA class I and class II types were obtained from metadata supplied by the sample provider rather than from assay-based typing. Deeply sampled blood TCRbeta repertoires from subjects exposed to, actively infected with, or recovered from COVID-19 were included in the dataset. A de-identified subject ID, COVID-19 status, age in years and sex were almost always included in the sample metadata. The samples were drawn from two sources: the first 160 participants of the ongoing ImmuneRACE study, and 1,200 or so subjects contributed by 6 global collaborators. Results the study describes overall, beyond this receptor: The amount of clinical and demographic metadata varied by source and participant and was provided uncurated.

At one collaborating source in Seattle, patients were enrolled during active infection and were followed longitudinally through the course of disease. Each collaborating institution followed its own protocols to collect whole blood in K2EDTA tubes. For TCRbeta analysis, collaborator samples were shipped as frozen whole blood, as isolated PBMCs, or as DNA extracted from either sample type. As concerns this clone: The antigen this receptor binds is unknown. It has no much larger one-base neighbor in the sample; base qualities were not kept.

TCRbeta CDR3 regions were amplified from genomic DNA by means of the immunoSEQ Assay, a bias-controlled multiplex PCR. Per the authors' processing: Nucleated cell counts per sample were estimated from amplification of reference gene primers within the assay. To quantify the absolute abundance of each unique TCRbeta CDR3 rearrangement, sequence reads were collapsed and filtered. For each sample, productive Simpson clonality was calculated as the square root of Simpson's diversity index across productive rearrangements. TCRdb's version of the immuneACCESS table is confined to in-frame rearrangements and falls short of the full clone set. An unresolved V gene accounts for under half of the shortfall where checked; the remainder is of unknown origin. V, J and clone size derive from that table, while D and trimming were established from the DNA sequence. A total of around 160,000 clones appear in this sample, 70% to 90% of them only once. Of the sample, around 8% is held by the ten largest clones.

The TCR sequence derives from a woman in her sixties or seventies with COVID-19, enrolled during active disease. Specimen: peripheral blood.

The DNA reads as follows: TGTGCCAGCAGCGTAGGTGCTAGCGGAACCTACGAGCAGTACTTC. It translates to CASSVGASGTYEQYF. The chain is assembled from TRBV9 and TRBJ2-7, with 7 bases in between that match TRBD2. V is trimmed back by 0 bases and J by 2 bases, and the junction contains 5 bases that no gene match accounts for. Including the terminal cysteine and phenylalanine, the CDR3 comprises 15 residues. The only DNA kept is the CDR3, 45 bases in frame from the first base. Via the germline V gene, CDR1 is SGDLS and CDR2 YYNGEE. Reference TRBV9 and TRBJ2-7 proteins supply the regions before and after the CDR3; the full variable domain is: DSGVTQTPKHLITATGQRVTLRCSPRSGDLSVYWYQQSLDQGLQFLIQYYNGEERAKGNILERFSAQQFPDLHSELNLSSLELGDSALYFCASSVGASGTYEQYFGPGTRLTVT.